The subject of this entry is one TCR beta chain. In the source study's methods: Reference gene primer amplification yielded estimated nucleated cell counts. The table came from immunoSEQ multiplex PCR; TCRdb's copy has only in-frame clones and leaves some out. V and J calls plus clone size are reproduced from that table; the DNA served to infer D and trimming. The sample lists roughly 43,000 clones; around 85% were seen once. Per germline, CDR1 SGHRS and CDR2 YFSETQ. The V end was cut by 4 bases, the J end by 8 bases, with 15 bases between. CDR3 size: 14 residues. These data come from a study of blood T cell repertoires in COVID-19. In the study overall: Samples representing acute and convalescent COVID-19 were sourced from the United States, Italy and Spain. PBMCs, B-cell-depleted T cells, or T cells provided the cDNA or gDNA that made up the material.

The TCR originated in a human donor in a cohort sampled during active COVID-19. J is TRBJ1-4 and V is TRBV5-1, with D possibly TRBD1 on 5 matching bases. Sequenced sample: peripheral blood. The DNA for the CDR3 is TGCGCCAGCAGCCCGATCGCAGGGTTGGAAAAACTGTTTTTT. Translated: CASSPIAGLEKLFF.